These T cell receptor beta chains were read from a single sample in a study of cytomegalovirus exposure and HLA in healthy donors. Method: immunoSEQ multiplex PCR; TCRdb's copy keeps in-frame clones and lacks some. The sample contains around 90,000 clones, approximately 86% of which appear only once. Material for sequencing was PBMCs. The receptor source for this set is a man between 25 and 39 years old in good health and CMV-seropositive. The conserved cysteine and the conserved F or W are not part of the CDR3 here. Not every row has a clone size; where given, it reads once, few, many or a size class.

v_call: TRBV14; j_call: TRBJ2-2; clone_size: .; cdr3_aa: ASSQRQGNTGELF
v_call: TRBV14; j_call: TRBJ2-1; clone_size: .; cdr3_aa: ASSQDGGGQVSYNEQF
v_call: TRBV6-5; j_call: TRBJ2-5; clone_size: .; cdr3_aa: ASSTGQGARETQY
v_call: TRBV7-2; j_call: TRBJ2-5; clone_size: .; cdr3_aa: ASSLGLAQEETQY
v_call: TRBV5-4; j_call: TRBJ1-1; clone_size: few; cdr3_aa: ASSFSGEAF
v_call: TRBV5-1; j_call: TRBJ1-5; clone_size: .; cdr3_aa: ASSLAGVGQPQH
v_call: TRBV19; j_call: TRBJ1-5; clone_size: .; cdr3_aa: ASKGAGWAEPQH
v_call: TRBV10-1; j_call: TRBJ2-3; clone_size: .; cdr3_aa: ASSGGITDTQY
v_call: TRBV10-3; j_call: TRBJ2-4; clone_size: .; cdr3_aa: AISDDLELAGLAKNIQY
v_call: TRBV30; j_call: TRBJ1-3; clone_size: once; cdr3_aa: AWRPRVGTIY
v_call: TRBV28; j_call: TRBJ2-1; clone_size: .; cdr3_aa: ASSLWRVSSYNEQF
v_call: TRBV5-4; j_call: TRBJ2-2; clone_size: .; cdr3_aa: ASSQNTGELF
v_call: TRBV19; j_call: TRBJ1-5; clone_size: .; cdr3_aa: ASSPMSGGNQPQH
v_call: TRBV5-1; j_call: TRBJ2-5; clone_size: .; cdr3_aa: ASSVGLVEETQY
v_call: TRBV6-1; j_call: TRBJ2-7; clone_size: .; cdr3_aa: ASSEVPPQATSYEQY
v_call: TRBV7-9; j_call: TRBJ2-5; clone_size: .; cdr3_aa: ASSLGAAQETQY
v_call: TRBV15; j_call: TRBJ1-2; clone_size: .; cdr3_aa: ATSRDYNYGYT
v_call: TRBV7-9; j_call: TRBJ2-1; clone_size: .; cdr3_aa: ASSLSRGNSYNEQF
v_call: TRBV28; j_call: TRBJ2-1; clone_size: few; cdr3_aa: ASSFRSNEQF
v_call: TRBV5-8; j_call: TRBJ2-7; clone_size: .; cdr3_aa: ASSRGGASGTYEQY
v_call: TRBV7-9; j_call: TRBJ2-3; clone_size: .; cdr3_aa: ASSLQLAGPNTQY
v_call: TRBV2; j_call: TRBJ2-5; clone_size: once; cdr3_aa: ASSEGTGLQTQY
v_call: TRBV27; j_call: TRBJ2-2; clone_size: .; cdr3_aa: ASRTLAGASGELF
v_call: TRBV25-1; j_call: TRBJ2-2; clone_size: .; cdr3_aa: ASSSRDSGVGELF
v_call: TRBV9; j_call: TRBJ2-1; clone_size: .; cdr3_aa: ASSVSGAAYNEQF
v_call: TRBV7-9; j_call: TRBJ2-1; clone_size: once; cdr3_aa: ASSPRGLSSNNEQF
v_call: TRBV29-1; j_call: TRBJ2-7; clone_size: few; cdr3_aa: SVCGQREPYEQY
v_call: TRBV6-5; j_call: TRBJ2-1; clone_size: .; cdr3_aa: ASSYSSNEQF
v_call: TRBV7-9; j_call: TRBJ1-2; clone_size: once; cdr3_aa: ASSFLDSGYGYT
v_call: TRBV5-6; j_call: TRBJ2-1; clone_size: .; cdr3_aa: ASSRSGLAGGNEQF